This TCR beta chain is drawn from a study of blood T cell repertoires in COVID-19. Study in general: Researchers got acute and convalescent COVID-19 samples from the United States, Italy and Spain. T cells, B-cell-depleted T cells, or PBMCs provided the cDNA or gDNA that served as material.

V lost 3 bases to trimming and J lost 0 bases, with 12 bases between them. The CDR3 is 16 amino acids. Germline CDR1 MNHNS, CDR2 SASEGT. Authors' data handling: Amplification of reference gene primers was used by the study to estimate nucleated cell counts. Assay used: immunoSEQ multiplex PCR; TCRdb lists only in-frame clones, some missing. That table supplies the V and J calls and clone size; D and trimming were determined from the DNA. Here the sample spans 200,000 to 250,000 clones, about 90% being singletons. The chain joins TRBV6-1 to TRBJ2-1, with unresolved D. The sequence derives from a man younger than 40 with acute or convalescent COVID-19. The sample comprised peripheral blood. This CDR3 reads CASSEKARSSYNEQFF. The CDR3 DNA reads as TGTGCCAGCAGTGAGAAGGCGAGGAGCTCCTACAATGAGCAGTTCTTC.